Shown below are 12 T cell receptor beta chains from a single sample sequenced in a study of T cells in Graves' hyperthyroidism and ophthalmopathy. RNA transcripts gave rise to amplified TCR beta CDR3 regions. The HTBI primer set drove a first-round RT-PCR of the TCR CDR3. TCRdb reanalysed the multiplex PCR reads using MiXCR and keeps one entry per CDR3 protein. This sample has 250,000 to 300,000 distinct CDR3 sequences, with 10% to 15% found just once. The sample taken for sequencing was blood. Receptors originate from a woman aged 30 to 39 with Graves' hyperthyroidism that later progressed to Graves' ophthalmopathy.

The table lists this clonotype with many counts. The chain is built from TRBV7-2 and TRBJ1-2; 8 nucleotides match TRBD1. The CDR3 loop spans 16 amino acids. V was clipped by 0 bases and J by 7 bases; unmatched bases: 10. Germline-derived CDR1 and CDR2 are SGHTA and FQGNSA. CDR3 bases: TGTGCCAGCAGCTTAGCTATAGGACAGGGAGGTGCTGGCTACACCTTC. The encoded protein is CASSLAIGQGGAGYTF.

In its sample, this clonotype was seen many times. This rearrangement joins TRBV7-2 to TRBJ1-2; TRBD1 matches at 11 bases. CDR3 length: 17 residues. Germline-derived CDR1 and CDR2 are SGHTA and FQGNSA. V lost 3 bases, J lost 2 bases, and 8 bases stayed unmatched. The CDR3 loop is CASSFGDRGDPNYGYTF. The CDR3 DNA sequence: TGTGCCAGCAGCTTCGGGGACAGGGGGGATCCAAACTATGGCTACACCTTC.

This clonotype was observed a few times. This CDR3 reads CASSPIGTGSYEQYF. In nucleotides, the CDR3 is TGCGCCAGCAGCCCCATCGGGACAGGGTCGTACGAGCAGTACTTC. The chain uses TRBV4-1 and TRBJ2-7; the match to TRBD1 covers 9 bases. Trimming removed 4 bases from V and 4 bases from J; junction bases left unmatched: 8. This CDR3 region has 15 residues. In germline, CDR1 is MGHRA, CDR2 YSYEKL.

This chain uses TRBV20-1 with TRBJ2-1; 12 bases map to TRBD2. CDR3 size: 16 residues. CDR1 and CDR2 from the germline V gene are DFQATT and SNEGSKA (reference sequence). With 0 bases clipped from V and 7 bases from J, the junction kept 7 bases outside the gene matches. The CDR3 loop is CSARDLAGGPGNEQFF. CDR3 DNA: TGCAGTGCTAGAGATCTAGCGGGAGGGCCTGGTAATGAGCAGTTCTTC.

This clonotype was seen at least ten times. The gene calls are TRBV11-2 and TRBJ2-7; TRBD2 matches at 10 bases. The CDR3 runs 15 residues. CDR1 and CDR2 from the germline V gene are SGHAT and FQNNGV. The trim removed 0 bases at V and 6 bases at J, leaving 5 bases unmatched. CDR3 bases: TGTGCCAGCAGCTTAGATCCTAGCGGGAGCGTCGAGCAGTACTTC. Translation: CASSLDPSGSVEQYF.

At least ten counts were recorded for this clonotype. This CDR3 is CASSLDTGETQYF. CDR3 sequence (DNA): TGTGCCAGCAGCTTAGACACCGGGGAGACCCAGTACTTC. The V gene is TRBV11-2, the J gene TRBJ2-5; D uncertain. This CDR3 spans 13 amino acids. From germline, CDR1 is SGHAT and CDR2 FQNNGV. V shed 0 bases and J shed 5 bases, with 7 bases lying between them.

This clonotype has more than one count but fewer than ten. The chain joins TRBV19 to TRBJ1-5; TRBD1 is a possible D gene (6 bases). The germline V gene has CDR1 LNHDA and CDR2 SQIVND (reference sequence). Between the trimmed V and J ends, which lost 1 base and 7 bases, there was a span of 14 bases. This CDR3 region has 15 residues. The CDR3, as DNA: TGTGCCAGTAGTATAGTCCGGACAGCAAAGCAGCCCCAGCATTTT. Translation gives CASSIVRTAKQPQHF.

This clonotype was counted only a few times. This chain links TRBV6-1 with TRBJ2-1, with 7 bases lining up with TRBD2. From germline, CDR1 is MNHNS and CDR2 SASEGT. The J segment lost 4 bases and the V segment lost 6 bases, leaving 15 bases of the junction unmatched. CDR3 length: 17 amino acids. CDR3: CASSPAPAGLGYNEQFF. For the CDR3, the DNA is TGTGCCAGCAGCCCCGCCCCAGCGGGACTGGGGTACAATGAGCAGTTCTTC.

This clonotype was seen at least ten times. This chain connects TRBV12-3 or TRBV12-4 to TRBJ2-1; 12 bases agree with TRBD2. The V segment lost 7 bases and the J segment 4 bases; nucleotides outside the gene matches: 8. This CDR3 contains 16 residues. CDR3 loop: CASTDRTSGDYNEQFF. CDR3 in DNA: TGTGCCAGCACCGATCGGACTAGCGGGGATTACAATGAGCAGTTCTTC.

This clonotype was recorded many times. This chain connects TRBV5-1 to TRBJ2-4, with 8 positions matching TRBD1. The trim removed 4 bases at V and 8 bases at J, leaving 8 bases unmatched. This CDR3 is 14 amino acids long. The V gene's germline CDR1 is SGHRS and CDR2 YFSETQ. The CDR3 region is CASSPSDRADIQYF. In DNA, the CDR3 is TGCGCCAGCAGCCCCTCGGACAGGGCTGACATTCAGTACTTC.

This clonotype occurred many times. This rearrangement joins TRBV7-9 to TRBJ2-5; D gene ambiguous. V lost 5 bases, J lost 5 bases, and 12 bases lay in between. The CDR3 has 13 amino acids. CDR1 is SEHNR, CDR2 FQNEAQ, per germline (reference sequence). CDR3 sequence reads: CASSPDPAETQYF. Here the CDR3 DNA reads TGTGCCAGCAGCCCCGATCCGGCGGAGACCCAGTACTTC.

This clonotype was seen a few times. The genes are TRBV6-1 and TRBJ1-4, with a weak D call TRBD1 (6 bases). Trimming pared 6 bases from V and 5 bases from J, leaving 13 bases between. CDR3 size: 14 residues. Per germline, CDR1 MNHNS and CDR2 SASEGT. In DNA, the CDR3 is TGTGCCAGCAGACGGACAGCCTTCAATGAAAAACTGTTTTTT. Its translation is CASRRTAFNEKLFF.